A selection of T cell receptor beta chains follows, all from one sample in a study of regulatory T cells in long-lasting Graves disease. TCRdb itself ran the multiplex PCR reads through MiXCR, one entry per CDR3 protein. The table lists approximately 390,000 distinct CDR3 sequences, 15% to 20% of them singletons. These sequences were also reported in another study, on T cells in Graves' hyperthyroidism and ophthalmopathy.

The sequencing used peripheral blood mononuclear cells (PBMCs), collected at new diagnosis, from a patient treated with antithyroid drugs. These receptors were obtained from a woman between 18 and 29 years old with Graves disease. CDR3s leave out the opening cysteine and the closing phenylalanine or tryptophan. Fields, in order: V gene, CDR3 protein.

TRBV4-1,ASSQDRGEAVTGANVLT
TRBV18,ASHPGAGMNEKLF
TRBV4-1,ASSQDSGESYEQC
TRBV28,ASNTGQARGKQF
TRBV11-2,ASSWAGGGYEQY
TRBV14,ASSQYSPGSYNEQF
TRBV14,ASSQFFTDTQY
TRBV9,ASSVEGGLRNEQF
TRBV5-1,ASSWQGRDDTQY
TRBV11-2,ASSFRPGAVNSPLH
TRBV12-3/TRBV12-4,ASRLAGGPGELF
TRBV28,ASTDSEAF
TRBV9,ASSVVGTYGYT
TRBV5-1,ASKSSVIGQGGLGGPLH
TRBV7-6,ANSPRTGGYEQY
TRBV15,ATSRALGQGADTQY
TRBV28,ASSSLGPSYEQY
TRBV7-6,ASSPRTGFNEKLF
TRBV28,ASSVRDRYTGELF
TRBV19,ASLLAGTWKNEAF
TRBV6-9,ASSYPREEVTNSPLH
TRBV29-1,SVPSGWGYEQY
TRBV2,ASKRTVFPYNEQF
TRBV20-1,SARKRGGVSSYEQY
TRBV15,ATSPDGNEQY
TRBV7-2,ASSSTRLRVDADTQY
TRBV6-1,ASTGERGQPQH
TRBV30,AWSTGGSFGNTIY
TRBV29-1,SVRALAGGPDTQY
TRBV28,ASTSGPASTDTQY
TRBV5-1,ASSLDRVAGANVLT
TRBV19,ASIGQGADTQY
TRBV20-1,SARQGNTYEQY
TRBV28,ASSSPSNQPQH
TRBV5-1,ASSKDRGGTNEKLF
TRBV20-1,SATDRDLNEQF
TRBV24-1,ATSPSGRDTGELF
TRBV5-1,ASSRDGHNLNPIY
TRBV19,ASSPPGPFLPGELF
TRBV2,ASSPRRAQGISDTQY
TRBV5-8,ASSLVQMNTEAF
TRBV2,ASSSGVVHTQY
TRBV6-2/TRBV6-3,ASSEAGTGEETQY
TRBV18,ASMVGINTEAF
TRBV7-9,ASSLPGRLHGYT
TRBV7-3,ASSESGGGAYNEQF
TRBV5-1,ASSPGQGWF
TRBV30,AWSEQQNTEAF